What follows are 21 T cell receptor beta chains derived from one specimen sequenced in a study of T-cell memory formation after mild COVID-19. TCRdb passed the 5' RACE reads through MiXCR, listing each CDR3 protein once. This sample has over 450,000 distinct CDR3 sequences, with roughly 22% found just once. Sequencing used PBMCs or a T cell subset sorted from them (not recorded which). The receptors shown here come from an adult woman who had mild COVID-19 (a few samples of this study predate the infection). Cell type and time point are not known.

The sample holds a few counts of this clonotype. This chain links TRBV12-3 or TRBV12-4 with TRBJ2-1; 12 bases are a match to TRBD2. V was clipped by 3 bases and J by 8 bases; unmatched bases: 5. The CDR3 spans 15 residues. CDR3 amino acids: CASSLASGGADEQFF. For the CDR3, the DNA is TGTGCCAGCAGTTTGGCTAGCGGGGGGGCCGATGAGCAGTTCTTC.

This clonotype was seen a handful of times. The chain has TRBV24-1 and TRBJ1-1; no clear D. The CDR3 runs to 14 residues. The germline gives CDR1 KGHDR, CDR2 SFDVKD. Deletions cut 7 bases from V and 1 base from J, with 12 bases between. The chain's CDR3 is CATSARSPNTEAFF. The CDR3 region has the DNA TGTGCCACCAGCGCACGGTCGCCGAACACTGAAGCTTTCTTT.

The CDR3 nucleotides are TGCGCCAGCAGCCGCTCACGTACGACAGGGCTCTTGGAAGGCTACACCTTC. This gives the protein CASSRSRTTGLLEGYTF. The chain couples TRBV4-3 to TRBJ1-2; TRBD1 matches 7 bases. Germline V lookup: CDR1 LGHNA, CDR2 YSLEER. This CDR3 comprises 17 residues. V shed 4 bases and J 8 bases; nucleotides not matched to a gene: 19.

The chain links TRBV2 to TRBJ2-6, with D unresolved. CDR3 length equals 15 residues. V dropped 1 base and J dropped 4 bases, with 8 bases sitting between them. Germline lookup yields CDR1 SNHLY and CDR2 FYNNEI. This CDR3 is CASSEEVSGANVLTF. The CDR3 DNA follows: TGTGCCAGCAGTGAAGAGGTCTCGGGGGCCAACGTCCTGACTTTC.

This clonotype has just a few counts. This chain connects TRBV12-3 or TRBV12-4 to TRBJ1-1; 9 bases line up with TRBD1. V trimming: 7 bases; J trimming: 1 base; junction bases outside the gene matches: 4. The length of the CDR3 is 14 residues. CDR3 residues: CASTWGQGNTEAFF. CDR3 coding DNA: TGTGCCAGCACCTGGGGACAGGGGAACACTGAAGCTTTCTTT.

This chain joins TRBV7-9 and TRBJ2-7, with 10 bases matching TRBD2. The CDR3 totals 14 residues. CDR1 and CDR2 from the germline V gene are SEHNR and FQNEAQ (reference sequence). V gave up 2 bases and J gave up 3 bases; unmatched junction bases: 1. For the CDR3, the DNA is TGTGCCAGCAGCTTACGGACTAGCGGCTACGAGCAGTACTTC. It yields the protein CASSLRTSGYEQYF.

This clonotype has more than one count but fewer than ten. J is TRBJ2-6 and V is TRBV5-1; no clear D gene. Germline V gives CDR1 SGHRS, CDR2 YFSETQ. This CDR3 is 14 amino acids long. Trimming shortened V by 7 bases and J by 2 bases, and 10 bases separated the two germline ends. CDR3 amino acids: CASGQTPGANVLTF. DNA for the CDR3: TGCGCCAGCGGTCAAACTCCTGGGGCCAACGTCCTGACTTTC.

The rearrangement links TRBV9 to TRBJ1-2; 7 positions match TRBD1. CDR3 length equals 12 residues. Germline V gives CDR1 SGDLS, CDR2 YYNGEE. V was pared by 0 bases and J by 13 bases, with 6 bases of the junction left unmatched. This chain's CDR3 is CASSVGTGGRTF. CDR3 in DNA: TGTGCCAGCAGCGTAGGGACAGGAGGTCGCACCTTC.

The sample holds a few counts of this clonotype. This chain connects TRBV9 to TRBJ2-7, with D tentatively TRBD1 or TRBD2 (5 bases each). The ends were cut back, 1 base at V and 5 bases at J, with 16 bases in the middle. CDR3 size: 15 residues. The germline V gene encodes CDR1 SGDLS and CDR2 YYNGEE. CDR3 sequence (DNA): TGTGCCAGCAGCGTACTCCCGGGGACGACCAACGAGCAGTACTTC. Amino acid sequence: CASSVLPGTTNEQYF.

This chain connects TRBV19 to TRBJ2-7; 8 bases agree with TRBD1. This CDR3 contains 14 residues. J lost 3 bases, V lost 5 bases, and 6 bases had no gene match. CDR1 and CDR2 (germline): LNHDA, SQIVND (reference sequence). CDR3 in DNA: TGTGCCAGTAGTGGTGGACAGGGCGACTACGAGCAGTACTTC. Translating gives CASSGGQGDYEQYF. The variable domain in full, completed from reference TRBV19 and TRBJ2-7, reads DGGITQSPKYLFRKEGQNVTLSCEQNLNHDAMYWYRQDPGQGLRLIYYSQIVNDFQKGDIAEGYSVSREKKESFPLTVTSAQKNPTAFYLCASSGGQGDYEQYFGPGTRLTVT.

This clonotype has more than one count but fewer than ten. This rearrangement joins TRBV15 to TRBJ1-3; perhaps TRBD1 as D (5 bases). The CDR3 sequence is 15 residues long. V was cut by 0 bases and J by 1 base, with 7 bases left in between. The V gene's germline CDR1 is LNHNV and CDR2 YYDKDF (reference sequence). This CDR3 is CATSRDGQSGNTIYF. CDR3 in DNA: TGTGCCACCAGCAGAGACGGACAATCTGGAAACACCATATATTTT.

V and J are TRBV28 and TRBJ2-7; either TRBD1 or TRBD2 may supply D (6 bases each). Per the germline V gene, CDR1 is MDHEN and CDR2 is SYDVKM. This CDR3 contains 14 residues. The ends were cut back, 3 bases at V and 9 bases at J, with 18 bases in the middle. The CDR3 here is CASSLLSGGEGQYF. DNA of the CDR3: TGTGCCAGCAGTTTGCTTTCCGGGGGCGAAGGGCAGTACTTC.

This clonotype showed up just a few times. The rearrangement joins TRBV9 to TRBJ2-1; 12 bases are a match to TRBD2. Germline V gene lookup returns CDR1 SGDLS and CDR2 YYNGEE. J gave up 5 bases and V 0 bases, and 0 bases lay outside the gene matches. The CDR3 spans 15 residues. The CDR3 loop is CASSVGTSGDNEQFF. CDR3 nucleotides: TGTGCCAGCAGCGTAGGGACTAGCGGGGACAATGAGCAGTTCTTC.

J is TRBJ1-6 and V is TRBV4-1; tentatively, D is TRBD1 (6 bases). Trimming left V 2 bases short and J 1 base short, with 15 bases between. From germline, CDR1 is MGHRA and CDR2 YSYEKL. The length of the CDR3 is 18 residues. The CDR3 is CASSQSVDSLSYNSPLHF. The CDR3 DNA follows: TGCGCCAGCAGCCAATCGGTGGACAGCCTTTCCTATAATTCACCCCTCCACTTT.

This clonotype was seen more than once but under ten times. V usage is TRBV5-1 and J usage is TRBJ2-1; a weak D match, TRBD2 (6 bases). This CDR3 has 14 residues. Deletions cut 0 bases from V and 5 bases from J, with 9 bases between. CDR1 and CDR2 (germline): SGHRS, YFSETQ. In DNA, the CDR3 is TGCGCCAGCAGCTTGGGGGTAGCGGACAATGAGCAGTTCTTC. Amino acid sequence: CASSLGVADNEQFF.

The genes are TRBV12-3 or TRBV12-4 and TRBJ2-1; TRBD2 agrees at 9 bases. This CDR3 has 15 amino acids. Trimming removed 0 bases from V and 7 bases from J; junction bases left unmatched: 4. CDR3 in DNA: TGTGCCAGCAGTTTAGCTTTAGCGGGAGTGAATGAGCAGTTCTTC. This codes for CASSLALAGVNEQFF.

This clonotype was recorded at least ten times. The chain employs TRBV7-9 and TRBJ2-1; TRBD2 matches at 10 bases. The germline gives CDR1 SEHNR, CDR2 FQNEAQ (reference sequence). Unmatched junction bases numbered 3, after V lost 2 bases and J lost 5 bases. There are 15 residues in the CDR3. CDR3 nucleotides: TGTGCCAGCAGCTTAAGCGGGAGGGCCGACAATGAGCAGTTCTTC. Its protein product is CASSLSGRADNEQFF.

The chain has TRBV18 and TRBJ1-2, with 7 bases fitting TRBD1. The J segment lost 7 bases and the V segment lost 3 bases, leaving 5 bases of the junction unmatched. This CDR3 comprises 13 residues. CDR1 and CDR2 from the germline V gene are KGHSH and LQKENI. The CDR3: CASSPATGSGYTF. The CDR3 coding sequence is TGTGCCAGCTCACCCGCGACAGGGTCTGGCTACACCTTC.

The chain joins TRBV6-5 to TRBJ2-7; 10 nucleotides agree with TRBD2. CDR3 size: 18 residues. The J segment lost 3 bases and the V segment lost 0 bases, leaving 11 bases of the junction unmatched. Per germline, CDR1 MNHEY and CDR2 SVGAGI. The CDR3 protein is CASSYSTSSGGLHYEQYF. The CDR3 nucleotides are TGTGCCAGCAGTTACTCGACGTCTAGCGGGGGCCTCCACTACGAGCAGTACTTC.

The chain recombines TRBV5-1 with TRBJ1-2, with 8 bases matching TRBD1. The CDR3 runs 16 residues. Trimming removed 0 bases from V and 4 bases from J; junction bases left unmatched: 8. Germline V lookup: CDR1 SGHRS, CDR2 YFSETQ. CDR3 protein: CASSLAGTGGVYGYTF. Written as DNA, the CDR3 is TGCGCCAGCAGCTTGGCTGGGACAGGAGGAGTCTATGGCTACACCTTC.

CDR3 region: CASSLRRTGRETQYF. The CDR3 coding sequence is TGTGCCAGCAGCTTAAGACGGACAGGCCGTGAGACCCAGTACTTC. The rearrangement joins TRBV7-9 to TRBJ2-5; TRBD1 agrees at 7 bases. The V gene end was trimmed by 2 bases and the J gene end by 5 bases; junction bases not matched to a gene: 8. The CDR3 is made up of 15 amino acids. Germline V lookup: CDR1 SEHNR, CDR2 FQNEAQ (reference sequence).